The 17 T cell receptor beta chains in this list originate from one sample, sequenced in a study of T cells in localized non-small cell lung cancer. The data were produced by immunoSEQ multiplex PCR, yet TCRdb's version contains in-frame clones alone and is incomplete. The sample carries fewer than 20,000 clones, over 75% recorded once. The sample in question was peripheral blood, obtained before any cancer treatment. The origin of the receptors is a male donor older than 55 with stage I lung adenocarcinoma.

The rearrangement joins TRBV28 to TRBJ2-2; 14 nucleotides line up with TRBD2. The CDR3 is made up of 16 amino acids. With 2 bases clipped from V and 6 bases from J, the junction kept 2 bases outside the gene matches. Germline CDR1 is MDHEN and CDR2 is SYDVKM. CDR3 residues: CASSLRGLAGAGELFF. Here the CDR3 DNA reads TGTGCCAGCAGTTTACGGGGACTAGCGGGAGCCGGGGAGCTGTTTTTT. The entire variable domain, with the rest obtained from reference TRBV28 and TRBJ2-2, is as follows: DVKVTQSSRYLVKRTGEKVFLECVQDMDHENMFWYRQDPGLGLRLIYFSYDVKMKEKGDIPEGYSVSREKKERFSLILESASTNQTSMYLCASSLRGLAGAGELFFGEGSRLTVL.

J is TRBJ1-1 and V is TRBV7-3, with 8 nucleotides matching TRBD1. Germline lookup yields CDR1 SGHTA and CDR2 FQGTGA. The CDR3 is 15 residues long. Losses at the gene ends were 0 bases for V and 1 base for J; bases not matched to a gene: 1. CDR3 bases: TGTGCCAGCAGCTTAACCAGGGGGCCGAACACTGAAGCTTTCTTT. Translated, it gives CASSLTRGPNTEAFF.

The chain joins TRBV18 to TRBJ2-1; maybe TRBD1 (5 bases). The CDR3 spans 15 residues. V was pared by 3 bases and J by 10 bases, with 19 bases between. Germline lookup yields CDR1 KGHSH and CDR2 LQKENI. CDR3 amino acids: CASSPPGSQGMEQFF. The CDR3 DNA reads TGTGCCAGCTCACCCCCAGGGTCTCAGGGCATGGAGCAGTTCTTC.

The chain employs TRBV5-1 and TRBJ2-1, with D possibly being TRBD1 or TRBD2 (5 bases each). Germline CDR1 SGHRS, CDR2 YFSETQ. Deletions cut 0 bases from V and 7 bases from J, with 11 bases between. This CDR3 region has 14 residues. CDR3 DNA sequence: TGCGCCAGCAGCTTGGCCGGGACGGCAAATGAGCAGTTCTTC. The encoded protein is CASSLAGTANEQFF.

The chain recombines TRBV18 with TRBJ2-3; possibly TRBD1 for D (6 bases). The CDR3 is made up of 18 amino acids. From germline, CDR1 is KGHSH and CDR2 LQKENI. Trimming removed 0 bases from V and 5 bases from J, with 21 bases in between. CDR3 sequence reads: CASSPPRTASSRGDTQYF. As DNA, the CDR3 is TGTGCCAGCTCACCACCCCGGACAGCGTCGTCCAGGGGAGATACGCAGTATTTT.

The rearrangement links TRBV19 to TRBJ1-5; D is possibly TRBD1 (6 bases). Deletions cut 3 bases from V and 2 bases from J, with 17 bases between. CDR3 size: 17 residues. Germline V gene sequence: CDR1 LNHDA, CDR2 SQIVND (reference sequence). The CDR3 is CASSMVRGRLGNQPQHF. The DNA of the CDR3 is TGTGCCAGTAGTATGGTCAGGGGACGTTTGGGCAATCAGCCCCAGCATTTT.

The chain uses TRBV7-6 and TRBJ1-3; possible D gene TRBD1, 5 bases. In germline, CDR1 is SGHVS, CDR2 FNYEAQ. Trimming left V 4 bases short and J 3 bases short, with 13 bases between. The CDR3 sequence is 15 residues long. The CDR3 loop reads CASSSPGGGGNTIYF. CDR3 nucleotides: TGTGCCAGCAGCTCTCCGGGGGGAGGTGGAAACACCATATATTTT. The variable domain in full, completed from reference TRBV7-6 and TRBJ1-3, reads GAGVSQSPRYKVTKRGQDVALRCDPISGHVSLYWYRQALGQGPEFLTYFNYEAQQDKSGLPNDRFSAERPEGSISTLTIQRTEQRDSAMYRCASSSPGGGGNTIYFGEGSWLTVV.

The V call is TRBV6-6, the J call TRBJ2-4, with a possible D match to TRBD1 (6 bases). Germline lookup yields CDR1 MNHNY and CDR2 SVGAGI (reference sequence). The CDR3 runs to 15 residues. V was trimmed by 7 bases and J by 1 base, leaving 14 bases between them. The CDR3 DNA reads as TGTGCCAGCACCGAGACAGGCTCCGCCAAAAACATTCAGTACTTC. Translation: CASTETGSAKNIQYF.

This chain links TRBV5-4 with TRBJ2-3; D is perhaps TRBD2 (5 bases). CDR1 is SGHNT and CDR2 is YYREEE in the germline V gene (reference sequence). This CDR3 spans 13 amino acids. V dropped 4 bases and J dropped 3 bases, with 9 bases sitting between them. The CDR3 DNA follows: TGTGCCAGCAGCCAGGACTGGACAGATACGCAGTATTTT. As protein: CASSQDWTDTQYF.

This chain links TRBV6-5 with TRBJ2-3, with D possibly being TRBD2 (5 bases). The CDR3 is made up of 13 amino acids. Trimming cost V 7 bases and J 4 bases, with 12 bases left between them. Germline CDR1 reads MNHEY; CDR2 reads SVGAGI. The CDR3 nucleotides read TGTGCCAGCACTGCTTACGGGGCAGATACGCAGTATTTT. Translation gives CASTAYGADTQYF.

The sample holds one count of this clone. One junction end does not reproduce the germline sequence, and a read error may be involved. The chain employs TRBV7-7 and TRBJ2-2; D uncertain. The CDR3 covers 14 residues. Germline V gene sequence: CDR1 SSHAT, CDR2 FNYEAQ (reference sequence). CDR3 amino acids: CASSQDLGSGELFF. In DNA, the CDR3 is TGTGCTAGCAGCCAGGATCTCGGGTCCGGGGAGCTGTTTTTT.

CDR3 loop: CASSEALRGTGDQPQHF. The CDR3 DNA reads as TGTGCCAGCAGTGAAGCGCTTAGGGGGACAGGGGATCAGCCCCAGCATTTT. This rearrangement joins TRBV6-1 to TRBJ1-5; 10 nucleotides match TRBD1. The V gene end was trimmed by 0 bases and the J gene end by 5 bases; junction bases not matched to a gene: 7. Germline CDR1 reads MNHNS; CDR2 reads SASEGT. There are 17 residues in the CDR3.

This clone is medium-sized. This sequence joins TRBV19 and TRBJ2-1, with D maybe TRBD1 (6 bases). The ends were cut back, 1 base at V and 4 bases at J, with 11 bases in the middle. From germline, CDR1 is LNHDA and CDR2 SQIVND (reference sequence). The length of the CDR3 is 15 residues. Here the CDR3 reads CASSIARTAYNEQFF. The CDR3 bases are TGTGCCAGTAGTATAGCCCGGACAGCATACAATGAGCAGTTCTTC. Variable domain in full (rest from reference TRBV19 and TRBJ2-1): DGGITQSPKYLFRKEGQNVTLSCEQNLNHDAMYWYRQDPGQGLRLIYYSQIVNDFQKGDIAEGYSVSREKKESFPLTVTSAQKNPTAFYLCASSIARTAYNEQFFGPGTRLTVL.

The CDR3 DNA reads as TGCAGCGTTGGAAAGCGGACAGAAGATACGCAGTATTTT. Protein sequence: CSVGKRTEDTQYF. This rearrangement joins TRBV29-1 to TRBJ2-3, with D possibly matching TRBD1 (6 bases). V dropped 4 bases and J dropped 5 bases, with 13 bases sitting between them. The CDR3 contains 13 residues. The germline CDR1 and CDR2 sequences are SQVTM and ANQGSEA.

This clone occurred once. This chain links TRBV5-1 with TRBJ1-4; a weak D match, TRBD1 (6 bases). The CDR3 has 19 amino acids. Trimming removed 4 bases from V and 0 bases from J, with 22 bases in between. Germline values: CDR1 SGHRS, CDR2 YFSETQ. CDR3 sequence reads: CASSNRDSTTFATNEKLFF. For the CDR3, the DNA is TGCGCCAGCAGCAACAGGGATAGTACCACCTTTGCAACTAATGAAAAACTGTTTTTT.

V is TRBV6-4 and J is TRBJ2-3; 8 bases match TRBD1. V shed 3 bases, J shed 4 bases, and the junction held 3 bases outside the gene matches. The germline V gene encodes CDR1 MRHNA and CDR2 SNTAGT. This CDR3 comprises 14 residues. The chain's CDR3 is CASSEGQAPDTQYF. The DNA of the CDR3 is TGTGCCAGCAGTGAGGGACAGGCGCCAGATACGCAGTATTTT.

CDR3 protein: CATEDRGLYGYTF. The CDR3 DNA reads TGTGCCACCGAAGACAGGGGACTCTATGGCTACACCTTC. The chain is built from TRBV15 and TRBJ1-2; TRBD1 matches 8 bases. V was pared by 8 bases and J by 4 bases, with 6 bases of the junction left unmatched. This CDR3 region has 13 residues. CDR1 LNHNV and CDR2 YYDKDF come from the germline V gene (reference sequence).